The rows below give T cell receptor beta chains drawn from one sample of a study of radiotherapy plus CTLA-4 blockade in lung cancer. Libraries were prepared by immunoSEQ multiplex PCR; TCRdb keeps only in-frame clonotypes and omits some of them. Altogether tens of thousands of clones are present, around three quarters being singletons, with the ten largest covering roughly a sixth. The input for sequencing was peripheral blood, taken from a patient treated with radiotherapy plus ipilimumab. The receptors were gathered from a human donor with non-small cell lung cancer that progressed on radiotherapy plus ipilimumab. Each CDR3 is given with its conserved first and last residue. A D gene is named only where the DNA matches it firmly. A row's size may be missing; if present it is once, few, many or a size class.

clone size | D gene | J gene | V gene | CDR3 protein | CDR3 DNA
NA | NA | TRBJ1-2 | TRBV11-2 | CASSLGYGYTF | TGTGCCAGCAGCCTGGGGTATGGCTACACCTTC
NA | NA | TRBJ2-7 | TRBV5-1 | CASSLGETNPGEQYF | TGCGCCAGCAGCTTGGGGGAAACGAACCCGGGCGAGCAGTACTTC
NA | NA | TRBJ1-1 | TRBV7-8 | CASSSTPMNTEAFF | TGTGCCAGCAGCTCGACACCCATGAACACTGAAGCTTTCTTT
NA | NA | TRBJ2-1 | TRBV19 | CASSIRGSYNEQFF | TGTGCCAGTAGTATTAGGGGCTCCTACAATGAGCAGTTCTTC
once | TRBD2 | TRBJ2-3 | TRBV10-3 | CAISSQLTSGTRTDTQYF | TGTGCCATCAGTAGCCAGCTCACTAGCGGGACACGCACAGATACGCAGTATTTT
NA | TRBD2 | TRBJ2-7 | TRBV9 | CASSVGGTSGYEQYF | TGTGCCAGCAGCGTAGGGGGGACTAGCGGCTACGAGCAGTACTTC
NA | NA | TRBJ1-2 | TRBV7-9 | CASSPSGAIGYTF | TGTGCCAGCAGCCCCTCCGGCGCTATTGGCTACACCTTC
once | NA | TRBJ1-1 | TRBV5-1 | CASSLFLGSGTEAFF | TGCGCCAGCAGCTTGTTCCTGGGATCCGGCACTGAAGCTTTCTTT
NA | TRBD2 | TRBJ2-5 | TRBV5-1 | CASSLDELAGVVETQYF | TGCGCCAGCAGCTTGGACGAACTAGCGGGAGTTGTGGAGACCCAGTACTTC
NA | NA | TRBJ1-6 | TRBV7-2 | CASSLGVYSYNSPLHF | TGTGCCAGCAGCTTAGGGGTTTACTCCTATAATTCACCCCTCCACTTT
once | TRBD2 | TRBJ2-7 | TRBV5-6 | CASSSRGSGNLYEQYF | TGTGCCAGCAGCTCGCGGGGTAGCGGGAATCTTTACGAGCAGTACTTC